These 9 T cell receptor beta chains came from one sample sequenced in a study of CD8+ T cells in alopecia areata. Extracted RNA was reverse transcribed, and the resulting cDNA served as sequencing template. Method: immunoSEQ multiplex PCR; TCRdb's copy keeps in-frame clones and lacks some. The table lists some 100,000 clones, around two fifths of them singletons. The specimen was CD4+ T cells sorted from blood. These receptors all stem from a human donor with alopecia areata.

The chain employs TRBV29-1 and TRBJ2-3, with unresolved D. The CDR3 loop spans 13 amino acids. V dropped 7 bases and J dropped 2 bases, with 13 bases sitting between them. CDR1 SQVTM and CDR2 ANQGSEA come from the germline V gene. In nucleotides, the CDR3 is TGCAGCGCCCCTGCCTTCTTCACAGATACGCAGTATTTT. This gives the protein CSAPAFFTDTQYF.

The V gene is TRBV18, the J gene TRBJ2-1; TRBD2 might be the D (6 bases). Germline V gene sequence: CDR1 KGHSH, CDR2 LQKENI. This CDR3 comprises 14 residues. The V gene lost 4 bases and the J gene lost 8 bases, with 15 bases spanning the gap. The CDR3 sequence: CASSLEVGEDEQFF. The CDR3 DNA sequence: TGTGCCAGCTCACTCGAGGTGGGGGAGGATGAGCAGTTCTTC.

CDR3 sequence reads: CSASQGDTEAFF. Written as DNA, the CDR3 is TGCAGCGCGTCTCAGGGGGACACTGAAGCTTTCTTT. The V and J genes are TRBV29-1 and TRBJ1-1; 7 positions match TRBD1. V gave up 7 bases and J gave up 3 bases; unmatched junction bases: 5. Germline V gene sequence: CDR1 SQVTM, CDR2 ANQGSEA. This CDR3 is built from 12 residues.

The rearrangement links TRBV11-2 to TRBJ1-5, with D unresolved. Germline V gene lookup returns CDR1 SGHAT and CDR2 FQNNGV. The germline V and J ends were trimmed by 1 base and 0 bases, with 7 bases remaining between them. The length of the CDR3 is 15 residues. The CDR3 region has the DNA TGTGCCAGCAGCTTAGGGCAGTATAGCAATCAGCCCCAGCATTTT. Protein: CASSLGQYSNQPQHF.

V and J are TRBV7-2 and TRBJ2-6; D unclear. Germline assignment: CDR1 SGHTA and CDR2 FQGNSA. V shed 5 bases and J shed 4 bases, with 6 bases lying between them. The CDR3 consists of 13 residues. CDR3 protein: CASSPQGANVLTF. The CDR3 DNA follows: TGTGCCAGCAGCCCCCAGGGGGCCAACGTCCTGACTTTC.

This clone was detected a few times. This chain connects TRBV18 to TRBJ2-1, with D maybe TRBD1 (6 bases). This CDR3 comprises 15 residues. Trimming took 5 bases from V and 4 from J, leaving 15 bases between them. The germline V gene encodes CDR1 KGHSH and CDR2 LQKENI. CDR3 residues: CASSSGQTRYNEQFF. The CDR3 DNA is TGTGCCAGCTCAAGCGGACAGACCCGGTACAATGAGCAGTTCTTC.

The J gene is TRBJ2-1, the V gene TRBV28; 11 bases match TRBD2. Germline CDR1 and CDR2: MDHEN and SYDVKM. The CDR3 is 15 amino acids. The V and J ends lost 3 bases and 9 bases, in that order; junction bases with no gene match: 7. CDR3 nucleotide sequence: TGTGCCAGCAGTTTCCCCGGGACTAGCGGAATTGAGCAGTTCTTC. Translated, it gives CASSFPGTSGIEQFF.

This clone was picked up one time. V is TRBV7-9 and J is TRBJ2-5; 8 bases map to TRBD1. Germline V lookup: CDR1 SEHNR, CDR2 FQNEAQ (reference sequence). J gave up 5 bases and V 5 bases, and 10 bases lay outside the gene matches. The CDR3 has 15 amino acids. CDR3 region: CASSPGQGVPETQYF. In DNA, the CDR3 is TGTGCCAGCAGCCCCGGACAGGGCGTCCCGGAGACCCAGTACTTC.

The V gene is TRBV20-1, the J gene TRBJ2-5; D call uncertain. The CDR3 covers 10 residues. Deletions cut 3 bases from V and 7 bases from J, with 6 bases between. The germline CDR1 and CDR2 sequences are DFQATT and SNEGSKA (reference sequence). The CDR3 nucleotides read TGCAGTGCTAGTTTCCGGACCCAGTACTTC. It encodes CSASFRTQYF.